These 14 T cell receptor beta chains were all obtained from the same sample, sequenced in a study of blood T cell repertoires in COVID-19 (TCRdb year 2020). The library came from the immunoSEQ multiplex PCR assay. Held by TCRdb, this immuneACCESS table contains in-frame sequences only and omits some clones. Under half of the omission traces to an unresolved V gene where checked; the cause of the rest is unknown. The sample includes around 300,000 clones, with under 90% observed a single time. Jointly, the top ten make up roughly 1.8% of the sample. The sequenced material came from PBMCs or T cells enriched from blood (not recorded which). Every receptor here comes from a woman between 55 and 75 years old who had recovered from COVID-19.

This chain joins TRBV7-2 and TRBJ1-1; D gene uncertain. The CDR3 covers 15 residues. Trimming took off 4 bases at V and 4 bases at J, with 16 bases between the two ends. The germline CDR1 and CDR2 sequences are SGHTA and FQGNSA. DNA for the CDR3: TGTGCCAGCAGCTCAGGAAAGGCGGGGATCACTGAAGCTTTCTTT. It translates to CASSSGKAGITEAFF.

The rearrangement joins TRBV2 to TRBJ1-5; the D gene is possibly TRBD1 (6 bases). Trimming pared 5 bases from V and 4 bases from J, leaving 12 bases between. Germline CDR1 is SNHLY and CDR2 is FYNNEI. The CDR3 is made up of 14 amino acids. CDR3 sequence: CASSPNRVNQPQHF. The CDR3 nucleotides read TGTGCCAGCAGTCCGAACAGGGTAAATCAGCCCCAGCATTTT.

The chain is built from TRBV5-1 and TRBJ2-2; D is uncertain. The CDR3 has 11 amino acids. The germline V gene has CDR1 SGHRS and CDR2 YFSETQ. V lost 7 bases and J 6 bases, leaving 7 bases between the germline ends. The CDR3 DNA sequence: TGCGCCAGCGCCACGGCCGGGGAGCTGTTTTTT. It codes for CASATAGELFF.

The chain uses TRBV9 and TRBJ1-1; the D gene is possibly TRBD1 (6 bases). Germline assignment: CDR1 SGDLS and CDR2 YYNGEE. Deletions cut 3 bases from V and 5 bases from J, with 17 bases between. This CDR3 has 15 residues. Here the CDR3 reads CASSDRVSPETEAFF. The CDR3 coding sequence is TGTGCCAGCAGCGACAGGGTTAGCCCTGAGACTGAAGCTTTCTTT. The whole variable domain, filled in from reference TRBV9 and TRBJ1-1, reads DSGVTQTPKHLITATGQRVTLRCSPRSGDLSVYWYQQSLDQGLQFLIQYYNGEERAKGNILERFSAQQFPDLHSELNLSSLELGDSALYFCASSDRVSPETEAFFGQGTRLTVV.

The chain joins TRBV11-3 to TRBJ2-7, with D maybe TRBD2 (6 bases). The CDR3 sequence is 14 residues long. V was pared by 3 bases and J by 2 bases, with 11 bases between. CDR1 and CDR2 from the germline V gene are SGHNT and YENEEA. CDR3: CASSFLAGTYEQYF. CDR3 DNA sequence: TGTGCCAGCAGCTTCCTTGCGGGAACCTACGAGCAGTACTTC.

This chain uses TRBV28 with TRBJ1-1; D possibly corresponds to TRBD1 (6 bases). V dropped 5 bases and J dropped 6 bases, with 10 bases sitting between them. This CDR3 spans 12 amino acids. CDR1 and CDR2 from the germline V gene are MDHEN and SYDVKM. The CDR3 nucleotides read TGTGCCAGCAGTCGACAGGATGCTGAAGCTTTCTTT. This encodes CASSRQDAEAFF.

This chain links TRBV28 with TRBJ1-1, with TRBD1 identical over 7 bases. Germline V CDR1 and CDR2: MDHEN, SYDVKM. V shed 4 bases, J shed 4 bases, and the junction held 9 bases outside the gene matches. This CDR3 has 15 residues. In nucleotides, the CDR3 is TGTGCCAGCAGTTACCTAAGGCCAGGGGGCACTGAAGCTTTCTTT. Translating it yields CASSYLRPGGTEAFF.

The V and J genes are TRBV12-3 or TRBV12-4 and TRBJ1-5, with no clear D. V shed 2 bases and J shed 7 bases, with 9 bases lying between them. CDR3 length: 13 residues. CDR3 residues: CASSLRIGQPQHF. The CDR3 nucleotides read TGTGCCAGCAGTTTACGAATCGGGCAGCCCCAGCATTTT.

The CDR3 coding sequence is TGTGCCATCAGTGAGTCGGGGACTAGCGGCAAAGGTCAAGAGACCCAGTACTTC. Translation: CAISESGTSGKGQETQYF. V gene TRBV10-3 combines with J gene TRBJ2-5; 11 bases match TRBD2. With V trimmed by 0 bases and J by 2 bases, 8 bases remained unmatched. The CDR3 is made up of 18 amino acids. Germline V gives CDR1 ENHRY, CDR2 SYGVKD.

V gene TRBV27 combines with J gene TRBJ2-1, with 12 nucleotides matching TRBD2. Trimming removed 4 bases from V and 5 bases from J; junction bases left unmatched: 3. The germline gives CDR1 MNHEY, CDR2 SMNVEV (reference sequence). The CDR3 spans 15 residues. The CDR3 region has the DNA TGTGCCAGCAGTTCTCTAGCGGGGGGGAACAATGAGCAGTTCTTC. It yields the protein CASSSLAGGNNEQFF.

The V and J genes are TRBV27 and TRBJ1-1, with D perhaps TRBD1 (6 bases). The CDR3 consists of 14 residues. Germline V gene lookup returns CDR1 MNHEY and CDR2 SMNVEV (reference sequence). With 5 bases removed from V and 5 bases from J, the gap between germline ends came to 15 bases. CDR3 in DNA: TGTGCCAGCAGTATAAACAGGGTTTTAACTGAAGCTTTCTTT. Residues: CASSINRVLTEAFF.

The CDR3 spells CASSHTDTEAFF. As DNA, the CDR3 is TGTGCCAGCAGTCACACAGACACTGAAGCTTTCTTT. The chain carries TRBV28 and TRBJ1-1; D not resolved. CDR1 and CDR2 (germline): MDHEN, SYDVKM. V shed 5 bases and J shed 3 bases, with 7 bases lying between them. This CDR3 has 12 residues.

Here the CDR3 DNA reads TGTGCCAGCAGTTTAGTAAGTCGGTTTGCAGCTTTCTTT. Protein sequence: CASSLVSRFAAFF. The V gene is TRBV12-3 or TRBV12-4, the J gene TRBJ1-1; D not certain. Between the trimmed V and J ends, which lost 1 base and 10 bases, there was a span of 13 bases. The CDR3 totals 13 residues.

This chain joins TRBV6-5 and TRBJ2-3; no reliable D call. The length of the CDR3 is 13 residues. Per germline, CDR1 MNHEY and CDR2 SVGAGI. V dropped 5 bases and J dropped 8 bases, with 14 bases sitting between them. CDR3 loop: CASSIESVGTQYF. The CDR3 DNA reads as TGTGCCAGCAGTATAGAAAGTGTCGGTACGCAGTATTTT.